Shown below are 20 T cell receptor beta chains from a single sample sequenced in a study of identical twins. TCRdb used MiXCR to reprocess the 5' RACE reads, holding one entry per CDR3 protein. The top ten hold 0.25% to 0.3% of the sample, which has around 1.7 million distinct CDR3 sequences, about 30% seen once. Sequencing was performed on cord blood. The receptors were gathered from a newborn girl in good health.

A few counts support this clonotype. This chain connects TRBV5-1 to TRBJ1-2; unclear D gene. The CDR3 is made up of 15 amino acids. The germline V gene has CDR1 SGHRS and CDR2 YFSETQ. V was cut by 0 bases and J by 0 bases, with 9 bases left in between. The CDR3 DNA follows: TGCGCCAGCAGCTTGGCCGAAGGTACTAACTATGGCTACACCTTC. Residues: CASSLAEGTNYGYTF.

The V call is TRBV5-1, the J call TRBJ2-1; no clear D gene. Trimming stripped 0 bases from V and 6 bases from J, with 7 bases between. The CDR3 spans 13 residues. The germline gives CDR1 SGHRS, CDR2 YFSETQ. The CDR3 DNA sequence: TGCGCCAGCAGCTTGGCCCACACCAATGAGCAGTTCTTC. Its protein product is CASSLAHTNEQFF.

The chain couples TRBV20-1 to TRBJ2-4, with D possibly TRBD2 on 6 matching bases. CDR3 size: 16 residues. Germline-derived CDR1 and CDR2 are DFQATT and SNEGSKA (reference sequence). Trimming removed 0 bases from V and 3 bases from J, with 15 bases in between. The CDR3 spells CSAREWRDTGKNIQYF. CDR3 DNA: TGCAGTGCTAGAGAGTGGAGGGATACGGGCAAAAACATTCAGTACTTC.

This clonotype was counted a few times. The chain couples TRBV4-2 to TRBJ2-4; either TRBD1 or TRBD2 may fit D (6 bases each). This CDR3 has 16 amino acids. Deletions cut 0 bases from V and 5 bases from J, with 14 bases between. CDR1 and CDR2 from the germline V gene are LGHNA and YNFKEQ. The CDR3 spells CASSQDSGGFQNIQYF. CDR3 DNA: TGTGCCAGCAGCCAAGATTCCGGGGGCTTCCAAAACATTCAGTACTTC.

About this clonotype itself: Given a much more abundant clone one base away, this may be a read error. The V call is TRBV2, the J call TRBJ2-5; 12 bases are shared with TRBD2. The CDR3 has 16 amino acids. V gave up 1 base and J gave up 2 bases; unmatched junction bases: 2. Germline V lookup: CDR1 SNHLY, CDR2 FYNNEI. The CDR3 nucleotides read TGTGCCAGCAGTGAAGTTCTAGCGGGAGGGCAAGAGACCCAGTACTTC. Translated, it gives CASSEVLAGGQETQYF.

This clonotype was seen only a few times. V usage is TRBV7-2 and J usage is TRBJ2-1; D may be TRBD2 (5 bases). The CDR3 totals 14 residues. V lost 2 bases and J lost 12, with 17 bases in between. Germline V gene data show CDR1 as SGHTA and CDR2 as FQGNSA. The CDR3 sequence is CASSLTPSTYGQFF. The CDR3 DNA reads TGTGCCAGCAGCTTAACGCCTAGCACTTATGGGCAGTTCTTC.

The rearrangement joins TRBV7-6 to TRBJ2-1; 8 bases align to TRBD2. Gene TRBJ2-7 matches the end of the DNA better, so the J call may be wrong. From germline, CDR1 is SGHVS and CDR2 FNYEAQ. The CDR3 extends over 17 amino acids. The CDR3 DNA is TGTGCCAGCAGCCCTACAACTAGCGGTGCTTCCTACAATGAGCAGTACTTC. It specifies CASSPTTSGASYNEQYF.

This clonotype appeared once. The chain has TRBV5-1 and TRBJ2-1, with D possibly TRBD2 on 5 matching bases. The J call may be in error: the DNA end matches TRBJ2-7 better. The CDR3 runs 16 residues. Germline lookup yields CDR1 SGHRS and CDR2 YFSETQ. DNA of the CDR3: TGCGCCAGCAGCTCCCTTTACTCCGGGATTAGGAACGAGCAGTACTTC. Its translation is CASSSLYSGIRNEQYF.

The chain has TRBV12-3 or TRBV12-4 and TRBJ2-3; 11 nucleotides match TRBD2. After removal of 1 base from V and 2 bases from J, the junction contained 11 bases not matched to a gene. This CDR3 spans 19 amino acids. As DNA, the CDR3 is TGTGCCAGCAGTTTAGGGGGGGGGTTAGCGGGAGGGTTCACAGATACGCAGTATTTT. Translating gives CASSLGGGLAGGFTDTQYF.

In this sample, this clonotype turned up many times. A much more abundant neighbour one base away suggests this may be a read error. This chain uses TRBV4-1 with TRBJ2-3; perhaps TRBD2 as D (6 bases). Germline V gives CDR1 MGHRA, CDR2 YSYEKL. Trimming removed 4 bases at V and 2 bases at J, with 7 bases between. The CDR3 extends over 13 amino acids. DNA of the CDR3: TGCGCCAGCAGCCGGACTATCACAGATACGCAGTATTTT. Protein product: CASSRTITDTQYF.

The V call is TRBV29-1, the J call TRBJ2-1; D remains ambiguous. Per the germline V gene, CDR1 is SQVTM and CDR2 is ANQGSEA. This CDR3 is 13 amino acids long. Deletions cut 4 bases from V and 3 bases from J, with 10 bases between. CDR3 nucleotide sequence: TGCAGCGTTGTCGGTCTCTTCTACAATGAGCAGTTCTTC. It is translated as CSVVGLFYNEQFF.

CDR3 sequence (DNA): TGTGCCAGCAGTGACAGGGGCGTGAGCTCCTACAATGAGCAGTTCTTC. It specifies CASSDRGVSSYNEQFF. The chain carries TRBV25-1 and TRBJ2-1, with D possibly being TRBD1 (6 bases). The CDR3 runs 16 residues. Germline loops: CDR1 MGHDK, CDR2 SYGVNS. Trimming took 3 bases from V and 0 from J, leaving 12 bases between them.

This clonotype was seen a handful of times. The CDR3: CASSRPTVSTDTQYF. DNA for the CDR3: TGCGCCAGCAGTCGGCCAACTGTTTCCACAGATACGCAGTATTTT. This sequence joins TRBV5-1 and TRBJ2-3; D is ambiguous. Germline assignment: CDR1 SGHRS and CDR2 YFSETQ. This CDR3 spans 15 amino acids. V gave up 5 bases and J gave up 2 bases, with 15 bases separating them.

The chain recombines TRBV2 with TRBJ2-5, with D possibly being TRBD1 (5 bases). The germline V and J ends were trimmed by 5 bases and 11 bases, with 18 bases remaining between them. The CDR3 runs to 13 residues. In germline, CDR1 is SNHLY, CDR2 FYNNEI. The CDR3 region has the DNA TGTGCCAGCAGTCAGGCAGGGATCAATGAGCAGTACTTC. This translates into CASSQAGINEQYF.

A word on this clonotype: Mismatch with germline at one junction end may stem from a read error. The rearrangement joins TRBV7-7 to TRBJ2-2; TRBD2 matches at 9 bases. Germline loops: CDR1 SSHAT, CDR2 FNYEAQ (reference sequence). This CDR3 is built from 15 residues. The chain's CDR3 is CAGSLGLASTGELFF. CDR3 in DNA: TGTGCCGGCAGCTTAGGACTAGCGAGCACCGGGGAGCTGTTTTTT.

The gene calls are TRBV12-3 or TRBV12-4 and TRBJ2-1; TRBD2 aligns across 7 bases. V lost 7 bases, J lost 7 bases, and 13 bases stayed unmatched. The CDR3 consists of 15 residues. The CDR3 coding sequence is TGTGCCAGCACACCCAGGCGAGCGGGGCCGAATGAGCAGTTCTTC. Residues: CASTPRRAGPNEQFF.

The CDR3 region is CASSQARVAGVYNEQYF. CDR3 bases: TGCGCCAGCAGCCAAGCCAGGGTAGCGGGAGTCTACAATGAGCAGTACTTC. The V call is TRBV4-1, the J call TRBJ2-7, with 9 nucleotides matching TRBD2. This CDR3 is built from 17 residues. Germline V gene data show CDR1 as MGHRA and CDR2 as YSYEKL. After removal of 1 base from V and 7 bases from J, the junction contained 14 bases not matched to a gene.

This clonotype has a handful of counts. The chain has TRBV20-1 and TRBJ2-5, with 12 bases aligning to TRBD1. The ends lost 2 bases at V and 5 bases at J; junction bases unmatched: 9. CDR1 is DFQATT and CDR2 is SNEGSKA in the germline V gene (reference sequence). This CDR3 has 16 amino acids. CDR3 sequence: CSARRPSGTGGETQYF. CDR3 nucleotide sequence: TGCAGTGCTAGAAGACCATCGGGGACAGGGGGCGAGACCCAGTACTTC.

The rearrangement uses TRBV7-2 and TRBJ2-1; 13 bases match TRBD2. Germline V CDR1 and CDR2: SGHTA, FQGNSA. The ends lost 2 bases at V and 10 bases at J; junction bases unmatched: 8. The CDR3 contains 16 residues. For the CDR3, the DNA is TGTGCCAGCAGCTTAATGGGGACTAGCGGGGTATACGAGCAGTTCTTC. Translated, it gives CASSLMGTSGVYEQFF.

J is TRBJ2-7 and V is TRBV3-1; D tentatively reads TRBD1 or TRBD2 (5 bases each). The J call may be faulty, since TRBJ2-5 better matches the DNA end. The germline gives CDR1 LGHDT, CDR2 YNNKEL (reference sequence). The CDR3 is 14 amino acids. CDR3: CASSRGTASETQYF. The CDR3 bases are TGTGCCAGCAGCCGTGGGACCGCCTCTGAGACCCAGTACTTC.